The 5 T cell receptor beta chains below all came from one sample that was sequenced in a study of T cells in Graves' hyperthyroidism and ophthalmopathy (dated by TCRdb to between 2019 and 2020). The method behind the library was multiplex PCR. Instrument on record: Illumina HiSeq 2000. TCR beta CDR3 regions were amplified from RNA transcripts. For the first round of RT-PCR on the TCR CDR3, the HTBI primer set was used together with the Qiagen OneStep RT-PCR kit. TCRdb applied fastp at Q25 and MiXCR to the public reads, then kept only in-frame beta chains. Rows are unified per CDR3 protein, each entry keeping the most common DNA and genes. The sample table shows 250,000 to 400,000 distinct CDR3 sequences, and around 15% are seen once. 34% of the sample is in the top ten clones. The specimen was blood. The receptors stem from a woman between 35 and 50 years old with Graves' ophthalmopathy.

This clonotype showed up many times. The CDR3 region is CASSPRPDRTEAFF. The CDR3 DNA sequence: TGTGCCAGCAGCCCGAGGCCAGACAGAACTGAAGCTTTCTTT. The chain is built from TRBV11-2 and TRBJ1-1, with D possibly matching TRBD1 (5 bases). Germline CDR1 and CDR2: SGHAT and FQNNGV. The CDR3 runs 14 residues. Trimming left V 5 bases short and J 5 bases short, with 15 bases between.

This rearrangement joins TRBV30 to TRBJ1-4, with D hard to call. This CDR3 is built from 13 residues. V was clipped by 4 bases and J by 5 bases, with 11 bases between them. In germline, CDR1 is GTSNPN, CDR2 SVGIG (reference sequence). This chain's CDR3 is CAWTFGPNEKLFF. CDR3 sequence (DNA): TGTGCCTGGACCTTCGGTCCGAATGAAAAACTGTTTTTT.

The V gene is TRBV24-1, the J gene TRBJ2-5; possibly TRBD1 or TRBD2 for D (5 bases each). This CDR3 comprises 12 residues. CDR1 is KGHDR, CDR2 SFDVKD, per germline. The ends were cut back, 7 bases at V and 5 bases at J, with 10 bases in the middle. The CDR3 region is CATSRDPETQYF. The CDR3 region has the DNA TGTGCCACCAGCCGGGACCCGGAGACCCAGTACTTC.

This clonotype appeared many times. This CDR3 reads CAISETVSTFYEQYF. The CDR3 bases are TGTGCCATCAGTGAGACAGTCTCCACATTCTACGAGCAGTACTTC. The chain uses TRBV10-3 and TRBJ2-7; D gene uncertain. Germline values: CDR1 ENHRY, CDR2 SYGVKD. CDR3 size: 15 residues. V shed 2 bases and J shed 3 bases, with 14 bases lying between them.

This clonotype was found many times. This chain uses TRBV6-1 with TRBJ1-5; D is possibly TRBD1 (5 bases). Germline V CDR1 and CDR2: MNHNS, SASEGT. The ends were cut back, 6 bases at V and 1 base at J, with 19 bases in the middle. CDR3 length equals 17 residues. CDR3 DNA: TGTGCCAGCAGAAGGGACTCTTCACGTTGGAGCAATCAGCCCCAGCATTTT. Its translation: CASRRDSSRWSNQPQHF.